This T cell receptor (beta chain) was profiled in a study of blood T cell repertoires in COVID-19. Study as a whole: Whether acute or convalescent, the COVID-19 samples came from the United States, Italy and Spain. T cells, B-cell-depleted T cells, or PBMCs provided the cDNA or gDNA that served as material.

Original processing notes: Estimated nucleated cell counts came from reference gene primer amplification. TCRdb keeps only in-frame clones here, not all; method: immunoSEQ multiplex PCR. That table supplies the V and J calls and clone size; D and trimming were determined from the DNA. Of 170,000 or so clones in the sample, roughly 88% were seen once. V lost 1 base and J lost 4, with 5 bases in between. The CDR3 consists of 13 residues. Per the germline V gene, CDR1 is SGHAT and CDR2 is FQNNGV. Specimen: peripheral blood. This clonotype originated in a woman aged 60-75 years with acute or convalescent COVID-19. The chain uses TRBV11-2 and TRBJ2-1; D uncertain. The CDR3 DNA reads as TGTGCCAGCAGCTTAGCGACTTACAATGAGCAGTTCTTC. It codes for CASSLATYNEQFF.